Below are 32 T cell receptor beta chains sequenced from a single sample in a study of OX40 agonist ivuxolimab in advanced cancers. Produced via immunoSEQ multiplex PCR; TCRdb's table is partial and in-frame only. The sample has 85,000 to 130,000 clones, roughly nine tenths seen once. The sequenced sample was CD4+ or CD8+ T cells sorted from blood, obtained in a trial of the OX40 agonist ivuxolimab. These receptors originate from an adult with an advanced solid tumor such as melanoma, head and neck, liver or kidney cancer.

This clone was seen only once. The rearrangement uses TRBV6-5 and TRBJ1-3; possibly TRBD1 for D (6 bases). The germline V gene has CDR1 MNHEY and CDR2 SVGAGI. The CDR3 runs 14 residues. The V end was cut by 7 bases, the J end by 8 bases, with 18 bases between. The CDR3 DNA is TGTGCCAGCACCGCCCCCGGCAGGGGACACACCATATATTTT. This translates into CASTAPGRGHTIYF.

The CDR3 DNA follows: TGTGCCAGCAGCTTGTCGGGCGGAAACACCGGGGAGCTGTTTTTT. Translation gives CASSLSGGNTGELFF. The chain is built from TRBV7-2 and TRBJ2-2; D gene uncertain. CDR3 size: 15 residues. With 3 bases removed from V and 2 bases from J, the gap between germline ends came to 10 bases. The V gene's germline CDR1 is SGHTA and CDR2 FQGNSA.

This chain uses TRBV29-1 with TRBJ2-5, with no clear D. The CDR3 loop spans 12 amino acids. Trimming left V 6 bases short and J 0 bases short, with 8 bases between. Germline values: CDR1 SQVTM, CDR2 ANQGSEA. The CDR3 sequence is CSVRKYQETQYF. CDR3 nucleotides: TGCAGCGTGCGGAAATACCAAGAGACCCAGTACTTC.

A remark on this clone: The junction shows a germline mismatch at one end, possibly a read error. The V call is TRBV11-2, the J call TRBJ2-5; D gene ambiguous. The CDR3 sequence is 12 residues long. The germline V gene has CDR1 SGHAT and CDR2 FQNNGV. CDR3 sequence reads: CASSLVQEAQYF. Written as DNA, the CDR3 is TGTGCCAGCAGCTTAGTTCAAGAGGCCCAGTACTTC. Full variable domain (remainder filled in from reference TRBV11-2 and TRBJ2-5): EAGVAQSPRYKIIEKRQSVAFWCNPISGHATLYWYQQILGQGPKLLIQFQNNGVVDDSQLPKDRFSAERLKGVDSTLKIQPAKLEDSAVYLCASSLVQEAQYFGPGTRLLVL.

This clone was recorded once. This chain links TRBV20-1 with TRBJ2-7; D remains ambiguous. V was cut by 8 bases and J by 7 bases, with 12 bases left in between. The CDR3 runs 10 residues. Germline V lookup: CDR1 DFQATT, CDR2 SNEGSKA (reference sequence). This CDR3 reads CSPAQREQYF. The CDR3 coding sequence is TGCAGTCCAGCTCAGAGGGAGCAGTACTTC.

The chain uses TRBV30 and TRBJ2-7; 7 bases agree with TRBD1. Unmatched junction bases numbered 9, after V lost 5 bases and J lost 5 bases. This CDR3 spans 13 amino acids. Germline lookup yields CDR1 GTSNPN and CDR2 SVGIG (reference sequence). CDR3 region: CAWGRDRVHEQYF. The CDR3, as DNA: TGTGCCTGGGGCCGTGACAGGGTCCACGAGCAGTACTTC. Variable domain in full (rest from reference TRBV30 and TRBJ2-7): SQTIHQWPATLVQPVGSPLSLECTVEGTSNPNLYWYRQAAGRGLQLLFYSVGIGQISSEVPQNLSASRPQDRQFILSSKKLLLSDSGFYLCAWGRDRVHEQYFGPGTRLTVT.

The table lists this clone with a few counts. The CDR3 spells CASSQADRGNQPQHF. CDR3 sequence (DNA): TGTGCCAGCAGCCAAGCCGACAGGGGCAATCAGCCCCAGCATTTT. V is TRBV14 and J is TRBJ1-5; 7 bases match TRBD1. Germline V gene data show CDR1 as SGHDN and CDR2 as FVKESK. The J segment lost 2 bases and the V segment lost 1 base, leaving 2 bases of the junction unmatched. CDR3 length: 15 residues.

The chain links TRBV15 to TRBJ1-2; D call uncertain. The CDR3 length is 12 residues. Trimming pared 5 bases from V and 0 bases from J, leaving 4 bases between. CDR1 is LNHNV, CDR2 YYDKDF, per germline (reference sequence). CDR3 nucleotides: TGTGCCACCAGCCAACCTAACTATGGCTACACCTTC. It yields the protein CATSQPNYGYTF.

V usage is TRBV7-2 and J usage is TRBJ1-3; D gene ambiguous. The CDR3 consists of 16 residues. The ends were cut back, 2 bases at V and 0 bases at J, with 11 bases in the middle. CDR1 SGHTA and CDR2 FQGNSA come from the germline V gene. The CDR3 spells CASSLSMVVSGNTIYF. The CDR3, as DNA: TGTGCCAGCAGCTTATCCATGGTAGTCTCTGGAAACACCATATATTTT.

CDR3 nucleotides: TGCGCCAGGGGGGGGGCGGATAACTACGAGCAGTACTTC. Translation: CARGGADNYEQYF. This rearrangement joins TRBV10-1 to TRBJ2-7; D possibly corresponds to TRBD2 (7 bases). Germline V gene sequence: CDR1 WNHNN, CDR2 SYGVQD (reference sequence). The CDR3 contains 13 residues. Trimming took 9 bases from V and 3 from J, leaving 15 bases between them.

CDR3 DNA sequence: TGTGCCAGCTCACCCGCTCTTGGAAGCACTGAAGCTTTCTTT. Residues: CASSPALGSTEAFF. The rearrangement links TRBV18 to TRBJ1-1; D is uncertain. V lost 3 bases, J lost 4 bases, and 12 bases lay in between. CDR3 size: 14 residues. Germline V lookup: CDR1 KGHSH, CDR2 LQKENI.

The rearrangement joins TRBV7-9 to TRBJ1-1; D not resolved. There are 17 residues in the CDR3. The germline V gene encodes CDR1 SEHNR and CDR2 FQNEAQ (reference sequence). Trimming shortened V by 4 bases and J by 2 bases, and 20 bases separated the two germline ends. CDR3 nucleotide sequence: TGTGCCAGCAGCTCCTCTAGACCCGGACGGCACAACACTGAAGCTTTCTTT. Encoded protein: CASSSSRPGRHNTEAFF.

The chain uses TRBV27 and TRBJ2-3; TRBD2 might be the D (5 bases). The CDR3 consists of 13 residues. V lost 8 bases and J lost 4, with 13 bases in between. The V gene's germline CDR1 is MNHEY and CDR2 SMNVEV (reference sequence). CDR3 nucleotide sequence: TGTGCCAGCTTCCTAGCCGGATCAGATACGCAGTATTTT. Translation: CASFLAGSDTQYF.

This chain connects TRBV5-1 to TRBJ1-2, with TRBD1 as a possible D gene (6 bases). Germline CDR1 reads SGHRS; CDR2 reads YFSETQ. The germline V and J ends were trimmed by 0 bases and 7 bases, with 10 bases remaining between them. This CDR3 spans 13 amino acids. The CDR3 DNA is TGCGCCAGCAGCTTGGGACAGGCCTTTGGCTACACCTTC. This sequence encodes CASSLGQAFGYTF.

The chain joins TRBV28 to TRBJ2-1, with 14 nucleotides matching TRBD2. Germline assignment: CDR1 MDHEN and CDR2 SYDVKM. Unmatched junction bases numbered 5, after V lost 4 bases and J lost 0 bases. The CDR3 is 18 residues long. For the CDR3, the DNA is TGTGCCAGCAGTTCGGGACTAGCGGGGGCCAGCTCCTACAATGAGCAGTTCTTC. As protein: CASSSGLAGASSYNEQFF. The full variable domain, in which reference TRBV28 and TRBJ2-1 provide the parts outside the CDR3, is DVKVTQSSRYLVKRTGEKVFLECVQDMDHENMFWYRQDPGLGLRLIYFSYDVKMKEKGDIPEGYSVSREKKERFSLILESASTNQTSMYLCASSSGLAGASSYNEQFFGPGTRLTVL.

This chain's CDR3 is CASSEGGGRQSETQYF. The CDR3 DNA follows: TGTGCCAGCAGTGAAGGAGGGGGCCGACAGAGTGAGACCCAGTACTTC. J is TRBJ2-5 and V is TRBV6-1, with 7 bases matching TRBD1. This CDR3 has 16 amino acids. The germline V gene has CDR1 MNHNS and CDR2 SASEGT. V trimming: 1 base; J trimming: 5 bases; junction bases outside the gene matches: 10.

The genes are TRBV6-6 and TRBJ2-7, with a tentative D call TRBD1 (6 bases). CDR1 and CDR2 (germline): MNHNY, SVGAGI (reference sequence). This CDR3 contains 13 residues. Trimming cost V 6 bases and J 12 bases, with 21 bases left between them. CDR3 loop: CASSLAPNRALYF. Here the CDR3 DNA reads TGTGCCAGCAGCCTTGCTCCGAACAGGGCGCTGTACTTC.

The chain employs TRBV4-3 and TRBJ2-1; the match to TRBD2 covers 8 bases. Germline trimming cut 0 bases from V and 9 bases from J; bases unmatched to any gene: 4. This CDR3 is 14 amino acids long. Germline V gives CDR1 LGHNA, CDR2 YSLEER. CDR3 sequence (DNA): TGCGCCAGCAGCCAAGAAGCCCTAGCGGGTGAGCAGTTCTTC. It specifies CASSQEALAGEQFF.

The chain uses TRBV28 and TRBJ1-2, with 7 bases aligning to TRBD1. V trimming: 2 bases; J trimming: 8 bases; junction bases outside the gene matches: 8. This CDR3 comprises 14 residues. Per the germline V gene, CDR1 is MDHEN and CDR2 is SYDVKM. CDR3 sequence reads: CASSLRQGVGGYTF. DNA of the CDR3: TGTGCCAGCAGTTTAAGACAGGGAGTGGGAGGCTACACCTTC.

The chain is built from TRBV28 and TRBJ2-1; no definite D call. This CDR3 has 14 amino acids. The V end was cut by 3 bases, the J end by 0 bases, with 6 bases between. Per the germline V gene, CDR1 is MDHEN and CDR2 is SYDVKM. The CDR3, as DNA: TGTGCCAGCAGTTTTACGGGCTCCTACAATGAGCAGTTCTTC. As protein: CASSFTGSYNEQFF.

CDR3 coding DNA: TGTGCCAGCAGCTTGGCCAGGGGGAGAAATGAAAAACTGTTTTTT. It translates to CASSLARGRNEKLFF. The rearrangement joins TRBV5-4 to TRBJ1-4; 7 bases agree with TRBD1. V lost 0 bases, J lost 5 bases, and 4 bases stayed unmatched. In germline, CDR1 is SGHNT, CDR2 YYREEE (reference sequence). The CDR3 runs to 15 residues.

The CDR3 DNA reads as TGTGCCAGCAGCTTAGCGGGGTGGATTCCGGGCAATCAGCCCCAGCATTTT. Amino acid sequence: CASSLAGWIPGNQPQHF. This chain joins TRBV7-2 and TRBJ1-5, with D uncertain. V was shortened by 0 bases and J by 2 bases, with 14 bases between the two germline ends. CDR1 and CDR2 (germline): SGHTA, FQGNSA. The CDR3 is 17 amino acids.

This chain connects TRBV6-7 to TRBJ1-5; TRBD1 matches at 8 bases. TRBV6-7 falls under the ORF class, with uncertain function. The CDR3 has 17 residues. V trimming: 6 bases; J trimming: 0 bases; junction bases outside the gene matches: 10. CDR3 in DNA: TGTGCCAGCAGGCATCCGGGACAGGAAAATAGCAATCAGCCCCAGCATTTT. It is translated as CASRHPGQENSNQPQHF.

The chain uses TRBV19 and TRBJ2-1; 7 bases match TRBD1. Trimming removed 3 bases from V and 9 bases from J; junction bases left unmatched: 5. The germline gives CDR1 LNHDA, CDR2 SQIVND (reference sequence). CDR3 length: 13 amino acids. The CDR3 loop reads CASSIDRDAEQFF. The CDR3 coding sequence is TGTGCCAGTAGTATTGACAGGGATGCTGAGCAGTTCTTC. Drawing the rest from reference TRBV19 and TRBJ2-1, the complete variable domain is DGGITQSPKYLFRKEGQNVTLSCEQNLNHDAMYWYRQDPGQGLRLIYYSQIVNDFQKGDIAEGYSVSREKKESFPLTVTSAQKNPTAFYLCASSIDRDAEQFFGPGTRLTVL.

The CDR3 DNA reads TGCGCCAGCAGCACGGGACAGGGGAGCGAGCAGTACTTC. It yields the protein CASSTGQGSEQYF. The chain employs TRBV5-1 and TRBJ2-7, with 10 bases aligning to TRBD1. There are 13 residues in the CDR3. The V gene end was trimmed by 4 bases and the J gene end by 6 bases; junction bases not matched to a gene: 4. Germline CDR1 SGHRS, CDR2 YFSETQ.

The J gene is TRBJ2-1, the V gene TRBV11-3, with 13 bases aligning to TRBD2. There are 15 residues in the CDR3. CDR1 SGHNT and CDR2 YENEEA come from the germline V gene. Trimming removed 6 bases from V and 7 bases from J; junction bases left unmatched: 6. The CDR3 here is CASSPPGLAGNEQFF. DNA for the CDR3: TGTGCCAGCAGTCCTCCGGGACTAGCGGGGAATGAGCAGTTCTTC.

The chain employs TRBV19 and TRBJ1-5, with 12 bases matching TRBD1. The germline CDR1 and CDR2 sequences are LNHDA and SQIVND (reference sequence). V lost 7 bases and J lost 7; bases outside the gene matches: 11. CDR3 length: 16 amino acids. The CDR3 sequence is CASNSSPGQGAQPQHF. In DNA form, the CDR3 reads TGTGCCAGTAACTCCTCACCGGGACAGGGGGCACAGCCCCAGCATTTT.

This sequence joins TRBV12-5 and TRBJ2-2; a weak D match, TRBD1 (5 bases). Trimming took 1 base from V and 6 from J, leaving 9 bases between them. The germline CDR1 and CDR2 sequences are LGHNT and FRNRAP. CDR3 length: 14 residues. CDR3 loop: CASGLEKGSGELFF. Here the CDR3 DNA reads TGTGCTAGTGGTTTGGAAAAGGGGTCCGGGGAGCTGTTTTTT.

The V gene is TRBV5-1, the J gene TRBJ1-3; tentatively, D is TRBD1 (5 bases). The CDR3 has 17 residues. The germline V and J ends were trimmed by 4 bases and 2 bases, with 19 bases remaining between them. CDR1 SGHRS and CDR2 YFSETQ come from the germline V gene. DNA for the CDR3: TGCGCCAGCAGCCCGTCCGGGACGACGACGGCTGGAAACACCATATATTTT. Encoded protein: CASSPSGTTTAGNTIYF.

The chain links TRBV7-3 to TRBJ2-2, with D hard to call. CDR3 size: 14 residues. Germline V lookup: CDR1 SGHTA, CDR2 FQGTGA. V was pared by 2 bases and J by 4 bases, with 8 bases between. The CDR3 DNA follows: TGTGCCAGCAGCTTAGCAGAAGGCACCGGGGAGCTGTTTTTT. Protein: CASSLAEGTGELFF.

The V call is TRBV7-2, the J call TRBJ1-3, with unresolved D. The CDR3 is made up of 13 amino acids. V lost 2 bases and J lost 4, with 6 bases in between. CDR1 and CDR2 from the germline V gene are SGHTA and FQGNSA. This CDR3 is CASSLFGGNTIYF. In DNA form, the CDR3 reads TGTGCCAGCAGCTTATTTGGAGGAAACACCATATATTTT.

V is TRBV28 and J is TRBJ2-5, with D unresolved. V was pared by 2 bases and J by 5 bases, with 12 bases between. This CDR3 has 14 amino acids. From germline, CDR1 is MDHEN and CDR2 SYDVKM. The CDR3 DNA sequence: TGTGCCAGCAGTTTACCGGTGGGTAGGGAGACCCAGTACTTC. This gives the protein CASSLPVGRETQYF.